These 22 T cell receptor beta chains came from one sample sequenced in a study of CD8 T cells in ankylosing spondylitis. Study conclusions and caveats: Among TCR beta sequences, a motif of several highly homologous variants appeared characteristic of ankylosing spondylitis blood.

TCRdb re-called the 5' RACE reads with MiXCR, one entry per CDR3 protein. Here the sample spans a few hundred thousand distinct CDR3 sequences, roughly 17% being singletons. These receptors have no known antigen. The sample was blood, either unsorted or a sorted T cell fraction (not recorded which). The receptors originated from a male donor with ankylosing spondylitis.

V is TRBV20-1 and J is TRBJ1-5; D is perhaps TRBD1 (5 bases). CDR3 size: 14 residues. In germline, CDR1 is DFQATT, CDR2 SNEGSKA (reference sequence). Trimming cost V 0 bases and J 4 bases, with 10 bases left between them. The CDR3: CSARDDYRNQPQHF. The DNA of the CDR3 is TGCAGTGCTAGAGATGACTACAGGAATCAGCCCCAGCATTTT.

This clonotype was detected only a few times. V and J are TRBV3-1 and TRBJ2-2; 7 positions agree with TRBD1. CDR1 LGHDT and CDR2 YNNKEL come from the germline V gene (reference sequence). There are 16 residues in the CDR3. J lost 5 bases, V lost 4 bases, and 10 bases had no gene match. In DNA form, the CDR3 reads TGTGCCAGCAGCCCACCGGGACAGATAAGGACCGGGGAGCTGTTTTTT. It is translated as CASSPPGQIRTGELFF.

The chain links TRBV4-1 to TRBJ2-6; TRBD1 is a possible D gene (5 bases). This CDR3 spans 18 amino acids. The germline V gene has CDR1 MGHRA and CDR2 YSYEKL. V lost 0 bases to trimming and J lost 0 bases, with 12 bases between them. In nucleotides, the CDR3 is TGCGCCAGCAGCCAAGACGTGACAGACCACTCTGGGGCCAACGTCCTGACTTTC. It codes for CASSQDVTDHSGANVLTF.

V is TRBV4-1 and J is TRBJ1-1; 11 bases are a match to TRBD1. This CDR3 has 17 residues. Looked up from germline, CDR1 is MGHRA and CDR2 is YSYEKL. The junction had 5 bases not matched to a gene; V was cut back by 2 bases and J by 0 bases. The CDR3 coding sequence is TGCGCCAGCAGCCAAAGCGGACAGGGGGCGGTGAACACTGAAGCTTTCTTT. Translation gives CASSQSGQGAVNTEAFF.

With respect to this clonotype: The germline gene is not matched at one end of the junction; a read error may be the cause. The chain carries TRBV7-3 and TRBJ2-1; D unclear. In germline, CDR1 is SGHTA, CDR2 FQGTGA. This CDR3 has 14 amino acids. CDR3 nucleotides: TGTGCCAGCAGCTTGGTGGGCTCCGACAATGAGCAGTTCTTC. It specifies CASSLVGSDNEQFF.

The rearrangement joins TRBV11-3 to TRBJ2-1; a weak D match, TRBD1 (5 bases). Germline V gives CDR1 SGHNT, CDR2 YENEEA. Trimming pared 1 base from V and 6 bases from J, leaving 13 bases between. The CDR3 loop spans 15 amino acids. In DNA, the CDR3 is TGTGCCAGCAGCTTAGGTGGTTCGCAGGGCAATGAGCAGTTCTTC. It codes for CASSLGGSQGNEQFF.

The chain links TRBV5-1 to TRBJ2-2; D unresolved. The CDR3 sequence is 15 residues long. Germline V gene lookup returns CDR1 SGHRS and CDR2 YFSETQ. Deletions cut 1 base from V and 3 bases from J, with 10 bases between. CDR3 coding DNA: TGCGCCAGCAGCTTGTCGTTCCCCTACACCGGGGAGCTGTTTTTT. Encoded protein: CASSLSFPYTGELFF.

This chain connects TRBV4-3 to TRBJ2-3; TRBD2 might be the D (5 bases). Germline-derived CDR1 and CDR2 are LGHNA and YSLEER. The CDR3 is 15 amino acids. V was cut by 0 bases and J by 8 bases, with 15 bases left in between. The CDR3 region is CASSQDPTSRATQYF. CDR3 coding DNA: TGCGCCAGCAGCCAAGACCCAACTAGTAGAGCTACGCAGTATTTT.

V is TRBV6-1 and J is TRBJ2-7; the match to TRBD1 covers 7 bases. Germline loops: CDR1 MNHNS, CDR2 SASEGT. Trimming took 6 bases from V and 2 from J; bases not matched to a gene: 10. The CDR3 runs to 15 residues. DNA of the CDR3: TGTGCCAGCAGCCAACAGGGGCGATATACCTACGAGCAGTACTTC. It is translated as CASSQQGRYTYEQYF.

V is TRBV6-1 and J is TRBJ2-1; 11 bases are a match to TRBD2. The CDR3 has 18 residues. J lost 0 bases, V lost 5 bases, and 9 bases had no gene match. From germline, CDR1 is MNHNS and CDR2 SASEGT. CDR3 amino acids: CASSPASGRFSSYNEQFF. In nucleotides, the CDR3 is TGTGCCAGCAGTCCTGCTAGCGGGAGGTTCAGCTCCTACAATGAGCAGTTCTTC.

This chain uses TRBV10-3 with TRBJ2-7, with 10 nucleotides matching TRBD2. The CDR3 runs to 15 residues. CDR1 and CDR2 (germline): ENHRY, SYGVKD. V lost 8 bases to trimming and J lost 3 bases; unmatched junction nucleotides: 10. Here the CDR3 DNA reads TGTGCCATCGCAGGGGGCACTAGCGGGATCTACGAGCAGTACTTC. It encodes CAIAGGTSGIYEQYF.

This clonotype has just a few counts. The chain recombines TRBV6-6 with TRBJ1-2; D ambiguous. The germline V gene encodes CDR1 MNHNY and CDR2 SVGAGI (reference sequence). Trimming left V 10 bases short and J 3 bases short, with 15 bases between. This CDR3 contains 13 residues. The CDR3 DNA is TGTGCCACCAGGCCCGGTGGTGACTATGGCTACACCTTC. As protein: CATRPGGDYGYTF.

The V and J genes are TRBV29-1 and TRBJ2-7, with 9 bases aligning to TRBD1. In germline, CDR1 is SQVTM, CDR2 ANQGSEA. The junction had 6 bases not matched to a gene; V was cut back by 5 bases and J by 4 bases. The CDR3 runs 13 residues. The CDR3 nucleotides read TGCAGCGTTTCCGGGACAGGGTCGTACGAGCAGTACTTC. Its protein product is CSVSGTGSYEQYF.

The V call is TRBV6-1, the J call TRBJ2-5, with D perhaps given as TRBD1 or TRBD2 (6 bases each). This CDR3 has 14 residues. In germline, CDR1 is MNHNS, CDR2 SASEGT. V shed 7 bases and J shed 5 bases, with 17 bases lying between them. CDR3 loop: CASTLVQGRETQYF. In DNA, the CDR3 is TGTGCCAGCACCCTAGTTCAGGGGAGGGAGACCCAGTACTTC.

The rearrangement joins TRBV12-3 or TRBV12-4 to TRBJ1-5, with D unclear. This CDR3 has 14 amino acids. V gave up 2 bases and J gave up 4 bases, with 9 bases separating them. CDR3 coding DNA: TGTGCCAGCAGTTTAAGGCAAAATAATCAGCCCCAGCATTTT. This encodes CASSLRQNNQPQHF.

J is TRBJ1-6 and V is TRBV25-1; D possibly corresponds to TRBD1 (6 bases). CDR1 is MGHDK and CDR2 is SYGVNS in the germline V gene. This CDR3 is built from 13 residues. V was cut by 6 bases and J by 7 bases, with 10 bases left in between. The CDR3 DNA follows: TGTGCCAGCAGAGGACAGACCAATTCACCCCTCCACTTT. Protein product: CASRGQTNSPLHF. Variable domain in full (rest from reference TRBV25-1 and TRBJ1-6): EADIYQTPRYLVIGTGKKITLECSQTMGHDKMYWYQQDPGMELHLIHYSYGVNSTEKGDLSSESTVSRIRTEHFPLTLESARPSHTSQYLCASRGQTNSPLHFGNGTRLTVT.

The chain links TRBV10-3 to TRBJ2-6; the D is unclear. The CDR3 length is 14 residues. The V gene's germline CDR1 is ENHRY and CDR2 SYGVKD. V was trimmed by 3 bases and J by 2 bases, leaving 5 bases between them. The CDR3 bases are TGTGCCATCAGTGACGGGCCTGGGGCCAACGTCCTGACTTTC. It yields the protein CAISDGPGANVLTF.

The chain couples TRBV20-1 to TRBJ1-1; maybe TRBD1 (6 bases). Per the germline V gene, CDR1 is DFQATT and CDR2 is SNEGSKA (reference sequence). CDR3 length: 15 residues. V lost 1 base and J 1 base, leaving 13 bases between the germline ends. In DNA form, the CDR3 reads TGCAGTGCTAGAGCCCAGCGCAGGGGGAACACTGAAGCTTTCTTT. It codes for CSARAQRRGNTEAFF.

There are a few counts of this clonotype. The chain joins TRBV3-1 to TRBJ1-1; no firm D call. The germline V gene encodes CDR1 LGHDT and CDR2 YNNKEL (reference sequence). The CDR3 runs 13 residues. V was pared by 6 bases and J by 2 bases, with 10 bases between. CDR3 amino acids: CASSWTVNTEAFF. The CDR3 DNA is TGTGCCAGCAGTTGGACGGTAAACACTGAAGCTTTCTTT. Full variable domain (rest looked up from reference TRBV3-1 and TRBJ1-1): DTAVSQTPKYLVTQMGNDKSIKCEQNLGHDTMYWYKQDSKKFLKIMFSYNNKELIINETVPNRFSPKSPDKAHLNLHINSLELGDSAVYFCASSWTVNTEAFFGQGTRLTVV.

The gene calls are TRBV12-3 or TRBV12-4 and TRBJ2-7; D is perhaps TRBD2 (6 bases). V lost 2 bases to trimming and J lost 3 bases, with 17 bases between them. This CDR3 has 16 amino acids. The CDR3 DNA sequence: TGTGCCAGCAGTTTAAGGCCAAGCGGGCCCCTCTACGAGCAGTACTTC. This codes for CASSLRPSGPLYEQYF.

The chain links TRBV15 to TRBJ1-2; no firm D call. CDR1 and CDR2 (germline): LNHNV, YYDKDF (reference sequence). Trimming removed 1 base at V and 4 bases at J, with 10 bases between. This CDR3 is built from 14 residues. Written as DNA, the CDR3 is TGTGCCACCAGCAGAGGCAGCGGCCTCTATGGCTACACCTTC. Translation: CATSRGSGLYGYTF.

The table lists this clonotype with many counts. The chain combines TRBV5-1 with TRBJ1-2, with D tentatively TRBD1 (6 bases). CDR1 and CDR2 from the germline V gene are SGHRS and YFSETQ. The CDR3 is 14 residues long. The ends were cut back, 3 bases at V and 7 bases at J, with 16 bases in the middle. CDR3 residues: CASSSGGGRIGYTF. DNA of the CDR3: TGCGCCAGCAGCTCCGGCGGGGGGCGCATTGGCTACACCTTC. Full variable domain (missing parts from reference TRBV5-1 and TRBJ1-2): KAGVTQTPRYLIKTRGQQVTLSCSPISGHRSVSWYQQTPGQGLQFLFEYFSETQRNKGNFPGRFSGRQFSNSRSEMNVSTLELGDSALYLCASSSGGGRIGYTFGSGTRLTVV.